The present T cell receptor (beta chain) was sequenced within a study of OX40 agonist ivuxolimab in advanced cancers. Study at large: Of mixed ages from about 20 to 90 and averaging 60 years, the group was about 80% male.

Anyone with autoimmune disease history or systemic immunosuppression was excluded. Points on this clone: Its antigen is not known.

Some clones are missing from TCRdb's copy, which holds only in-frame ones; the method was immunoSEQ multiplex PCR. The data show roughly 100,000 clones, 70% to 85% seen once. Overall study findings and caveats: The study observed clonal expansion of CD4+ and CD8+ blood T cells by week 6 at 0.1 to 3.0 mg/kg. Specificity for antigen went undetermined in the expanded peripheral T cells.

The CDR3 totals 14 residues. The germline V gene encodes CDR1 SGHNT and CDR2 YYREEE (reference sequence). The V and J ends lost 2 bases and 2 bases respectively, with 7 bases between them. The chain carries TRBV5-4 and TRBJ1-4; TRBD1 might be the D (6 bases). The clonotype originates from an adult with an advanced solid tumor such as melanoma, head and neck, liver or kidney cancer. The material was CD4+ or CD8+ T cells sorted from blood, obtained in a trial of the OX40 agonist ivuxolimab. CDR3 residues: CASSLGGTNEKLFF. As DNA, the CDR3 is TGTGCCAGCAGCTTAGGGGGGACTAATGAAAAACTGTTTTTT. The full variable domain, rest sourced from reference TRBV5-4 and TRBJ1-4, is ETGVTQSPTHLIKTRGQQVTLRCSSQSGHNTVSWYQQALGQGPQFIFQYYREEENGRGNFPPRFSGLQFPNYSSELNVNALELDDSALYLCASSLGGTNEKLFFGSGTQLSVL.